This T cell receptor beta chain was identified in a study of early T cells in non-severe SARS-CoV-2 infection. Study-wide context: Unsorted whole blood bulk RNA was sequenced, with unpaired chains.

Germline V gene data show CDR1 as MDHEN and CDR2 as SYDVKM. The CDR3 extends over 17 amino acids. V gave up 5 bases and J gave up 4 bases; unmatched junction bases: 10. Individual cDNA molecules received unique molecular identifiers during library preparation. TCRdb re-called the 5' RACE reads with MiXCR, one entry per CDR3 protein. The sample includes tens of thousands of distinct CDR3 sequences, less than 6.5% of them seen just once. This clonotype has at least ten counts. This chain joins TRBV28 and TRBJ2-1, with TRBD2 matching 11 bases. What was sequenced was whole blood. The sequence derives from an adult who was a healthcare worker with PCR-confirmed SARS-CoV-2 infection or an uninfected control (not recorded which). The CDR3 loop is CASSPPSLAGEYNEQFF. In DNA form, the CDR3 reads TGTGCCAGCAGTCCCCCCTCACTAGCGGGGGAATACAATGAGCAGTTCTTC.